Sequencing of this T cell receptor (beta chain) was carried out in a study of tissue T cells after allogeneic stem cell transplantation. Findings of the study overall: Anatomically similar tissues had similar TCR repertoires within each patient. In patients and mice, blood and spleen missed much of tissue repertoire.

On this clone itself: Antigen specificity is unknown.

Autopsy tissues included GI tract, liver, skin and lymphoid organs. Sequencing of TCRbeta CDR3 at survey depth gave sequences and template counts. Only in-frame clones appear in the TCRdb table, and some are missing; sequencing was by immunoSEQ multiplex PCR. The sample has approximately 6,500 clones, roughly 67% seen once. The length of the CDR3 is 13 residues. Per germline, CDR1 SGHTA and CDR2 FQGNSA. Between the trimmed V and J ends, which lost 5 bases and 12 bases, there was a span of 17 bases. This TCR came from a woman aged 18 to 55 with breast cancer. Here the sequenced sample was duodenum tissue, taken at autopsy. The V and J genes are TRBV7-2 and TRBJ2-1, with D perhaps given as TRBD1 or TRBD2 (6 bases each). The CDR3 reads CASSATLRGGQFF. The CDR3 nucleotides read TGTGCCAGCAGCGCAACCCTCAGGGGAGGGCAGTTCTTC.